What follows are 11 T cell receptor beta chains derived from one specimen sequenced in a study of a mutant IDH1 vaccine in newly diagnosed glioma. Time point reported: week 5, during vaccination. A single vaccine dose contained 300 ug of mutant IDH1 20-mer peptide, and topical imiquimod was used with it. For these receptors, no antigen is known. Profiling relied on immunoSEQ multiplex PCR, and the TCRdb table lists in-frame clones only, not all of them. The data contain over 50,000 clones, just under 90% of them singletons. The material sequenced was PBMCs, taken from a glioma patient whose treatment included an IDH1 peptide vaccine. These receptors all stem from a woman between 40 and 50 years old with glioma.

The chain combines TRBV30 with TRBJ2-3, with a possible D match to TRBD1 (5 bases). The CDR3 is 13 residues long. The germline V and J ends were trimmed by 3 bases and 3 bases, with 10 bases remaining between them. Germline V lookup: CDR1 GTSNPN, CDR2 SVGIG (reference sequence). The chain's CDR3 is CAWSVPGTDTQYF. CDR3 DNA: TGTGCCTGGAGCGTTCCAGGGACAGATACGCAGTATTTT.

V and J are TRBV10-1 and TRBJ2-5; tentatively, D is TRBD2 (5 bases). This CDR3 is 14 amino acids long. V was pared by 0 bases and J by 2 bases, with 7 bases between. The germline CDR1 and CDR2 sequences are WNHNN and SYGVQD (reference sequence). CDR3 nucleotides: TGCGCCAGCAGTGAGTCCGGGATACAAGAGACCCAGTACTTC. Residues: CASSESGIQETQYF.

The chain joins TRBV7-9 to TRBJ1-5; D is unclear. This CDR3 is built from 14 residues. V was pared by 1 base and J by 9 bases, with 13 bases between. Germline CDR1 SEHNR, CDR2 FQNEAQ (reference sequence). In DNA, the CDR3 is TGTGCCAGCAGCTTAGTGGGTCAAGTTGGGCCCCAGCATTTT. Protein product: CASSLVGQVGPQHF.

The chain has TRBV25-1 and TRBJ2-3; no clear D gene. Germline CDR1 is MGHDK and CDR2 is SYGVNS. Between the trimmed V and J ends, which lost 3 bases and 1 base, there was a span of 11 bases. The CDR3 is 15 residues long. This CDR3 is CASSDPKTRTDTQYF. The CDR3 DNA sequence: TGTGCCAGCAGTGACCCAAAAACCCGCACAGATACGCAGTATTTT. The full variable domain, in which reference TRBV25-1 and TRBJ2-3 provide the parts outside the CDR3, is EADIYQTPRYLVIGTGKKITLECSQTMGHDKMYWYQQDPGMELHLIHYSYGVNSTEKGDLSSESTVSRIRTEHFPLTLESARPSHTSQYLCASSDPKTRTDTQYFGPGTRLTVL.

The rearrangement links TRBV5-6 to TRBJ2-4; 8 nucleotides line up with TRBD2. V was pared by 4 bases and J by 6 bases, with 6 bases of the junction left unmatched. This CDR3 comprises 14 residues. In germline, CDR1 is SGHDT, CDR2 YYEEEE. As DNA, the CDR3 is TGTGCCAGCAGCCTCGGGGGGGCCGGAAACATTCAGTACTTC. It is translated as CASSLGGAGNIQYF. The whole variable domain, filled in from reference TRBV5-6 and TRBJ2-4, reads DAGVTQSPTHLIKTRGQQVTLRCSPKSGHDTVSWYQQALGQGPQFIFQYYEEEERQRGNFPDRFSGHQFPNYSSELNVNALLLGDSALYLCASSLGGAGNIQYFGAGTRLSVL.

This chain links TRBV7-9 with TRBJ2-7; 10 bases align to TRBD1. This CDR3 is 19 amino acids long. Trimming took 4 bases from V and 0 from J; bases not matched to a gene: 15. Looked up from germline, CDR1 is SEHNR and CDR2 is FQNEAQ (reference sequence). The CDR3 loop reads CASSSGSGQGRKPSYEQYF. The CDR3 coding sequence is TGTGCCAGCAGCTCCGGATCGGGACAGGGGAGAAAACCCTCCTACGAGCAGTACTTC.

The chain combines TRBV9 with TRBJ2-1; no clear D. The length of the CDR3 is 12 residues. Trimming removed 0 bases from V and 7 bases from J, with 5 bases in between. From germline, CDR1 is SGDLS and CDR2 YYNGEE. The DNA for the CDR3 is TGTGCCAGCAGCGTAGCAGAGAATGAGCAGTTCTTC. Encoded protein: CASSVAENEQFF.

Written as DNA, the CDR3 is TGCGCCAGCAGCCAAGTGTCTGCGGGGGCGGATGTCCTGACTTTC. Amino acids: CASSQVSAGADVLTF. This chain uses TRBV4-3 with TRBJ2-6; tentative D call: TRBD2 (7 bases). This CDR3 comprises 15 residues. V dropped 1 base and J dropped 13 bases, with 17 bases sitting between them. Looked up from germline, CDR1 is LGHNA and CDR2 is YSLEER.

The chain links TRBV4-2 to TRBJ2-7, with 9 positions matching TRBD2. The CDR3 contains 15 residues. The ends lost 1 base at V and 1 base at J; junction bases unmatched: 2. The germline CDR1 and CDR2 sequences are LGHNA and YNFKEQ. CDR3 bases: TGTGCCAGCAGCCAAGGGACTAGCGCTTCCTACGAGCAGTACTTC. Translated: CASSQGTSASYEQYF.

The table lists this clone with a count of one. V and J are TRBV9 and TRBJ1-1, with 9 bases fitting TRBD1. The CDR3 is made up of 15 amino acids. The J segment lost 1 base and the V segment lost 3 bases, leaving 4 bases of the junction unmatched. The germline CDR1 and CDR2 sequences are SGDLS and YYNGEE. Here the CDR3 reads CASSAGQGTNTEAFF. CDR3 bases: TGTGCCAGCAGCGCGGGACAGGGCACGAACACTGAAGCTTTCTTT.

The rearrangement uses TRBV11-1 and TRBJ2-3; maybe TRBD2 (7 bases). Germline V gene sequence: CDR1 SGHAT, CDR2 FQDESV (reference sequence). The CDR3 is 16 residues long. Trimming took 6 bases from V and 2 from J, leaving 18 bases between them. CDR3 DNA sequence: TGTGCCAGCAGTAGGGGGGGCCTCCACCCCACAGATACGCAGTATTTT. Its protein is CASSRGGLHPTDTQYF.